The rows below give T cell receptor beta chains drawn from one sample of a study of T-cell memory formation after mild COVID-19. TCRdb reprocessed the 5' RACE reads with MiXCR, giving one entry per CDR3 protein. The sample yields just over 200,000 distinct CDR3 sequences, 9.5% seen once. The specimen sequenced was PBMCs or a T cell subset sorted from them (not recorded which). The receptor set was obtained from a man aged 18 to 30 who had mild COVID-19 (a few samples of this study predate the infection). Cell type and time point are not known. Each CDR3 is given with its conserved first and last residue. D genes are given only for firm matches. The size field is filled for only some rows; it gives once, few, many or a size class.

clone_size,j_call,v_call,d_call,cdr3_length,cdr3_aa,cdr3_nt
few,TRBJ2-3,TRBV6-5,-,14,CASRRDISTDTQYF,TGTGCCAGCAGACGGGACATCAGCACAGATACGCAGTATTTT
few,TRBJ1-4,TRBV10-3,-,13,CAIRQATNEKLFF,TGTGCCATCCGACAGGCAACTAATGAAAAACTGTTTTTT
many,TRBJ1-5,TRBV9,-,13,CASSVGVDQPQHF,TGTGCCAGCAGCGTAGGGGTGGATCAGCCCCAGCATTTT
few,TRBJ2-3,TRBV12-3/TRBV12-4,-,13,CASSSETWDTQYF,TGTGCCAGCAGTTCTGAGACTTGGGATACGCAGTATTTT
few,TRBJ1-2,TRBV12-3/TRBV12-4,TRBD1,17,CASSPRDRLRPNYGYTF,TGTGCCAGCAGCCCCCGGGACAGACTACGTCCTAACTATGGCTACACCTTC
-,TRBJ2-1,TRBV11-2,-,15,CASSLEGLRTNEQFF,TGTGCCAGCAGCTTAGAAGGACTCCGAACCAATGAGCAGTTCTTC
-,TRBJ1-6,TRBV5-1,-,17,CASSRLGRSGYNSPLHF,TGCGCCAGCAGCCGCTTAGGGAGATCCGGCTATAATTCACCCCTCCACTTT
-,TRBJ1-1,TRBV24-1,-,13,CATSEPGGTEAFF,TGTGCCACCAGTGAGCCAGGAGGGACTGAAGCTTTCTTT
-,TRBJ1-4,TRBV6-5,-,18,CASSLSGAPSSTNEKLFF,TGTGCCAGCAGCCTGTCCGGGGCTCCTTCCTCAACTAATGAAAAACTGTTTTTT
-,TRBJ2-7,TRBV20-1,-,13,CSAPPGTSQQQYF,TGCAGTGCTCCCCCCGGGACCTCCCAGCAGCAGTACTTC
-,TRBJ1-2,TRBV12-3/TRBV12-4,-,12,CASSLSPGGYTF,TGTGCCAGCAGTTTATCCCCGGGGGGCTACACCTTC
few,TRBJ2-2,TRBV7-6,TRBD1,16,CASSLRQGASAGELFF,TGTGCCAGCAGCTTAAGACAGGGGGCAAGTGCCGGGGAGCTGTTTTTT
-,TRBJ2-1,TRBV10-3,TRBD2,16,CADPVPRLARGNEQFF,TGTGCCGATCCCGTCCCCAGACTAGCGAGGGGTAATGAGCAGTTCTTC
few,TRBJ2-1,TRBV6-1,TRBD2,14,CASLTSGGGNEQFF,TGTGCCAGCCTTACTAGCGGGGGTGGCAATGAGCAGTTCTTC
few,TRBJ2-5,TRBV7-2,TRBD2,16,CASSLVGGGLQETQYF,TGTGCCAGCAGCTTAGTAGGCGGGGGGCTCCAAGAGACCCAGTACTTC
-,TRBJ2-5,TRBV5-1,TRBD2,15,CASSLAGGAQETQYF,TGCGCCAGCAGCTTGGCGGGGGGAGCCCAAGAGACCCAGTACTTC
many,TRBJ1-2,TRBV6-6,TRBD1,13,CASSSYPGQGATF,TGTGCCAGCAGTTCCTACCCGGGACAGGGGGCAACCTTC
-,TRBJ2-5,TRBV7-2,TRBD2,17,CASSFGGTSGVRETQYF,TGTGCCAGCAGCTTCGGAGGGACTAGCGGGGTTCGAGAGACCCAGTACTTC
few,TRBJ1-1,TRBV5-1,-,17,CASSFESGGGVPVEAFF,TGCGCCAGCAGCTTTGAGTCCGGGGGCGGTGTACCCGTTGAAGCTTTCTTT
few,TRBJ1-1,TRBV18,-,12,CASSPSWREAFF,TGTGCCAGCTCACCATCGTGGCGTGAAGCTTTCTTT
few,TRBJ1-1,TRBV12-3/TRBV12-4,-,15,CASSFRAHGVAEAFF,TGTGCCAGCAGTTTCAGGGCCCACGGGGTCGCTGAAGCTTTCTTT
-,TRBJ2-2,TRBV7-2,TRBD1,15,CASSPRQGASGELFF,TGTGCCAGCAGCCCCAGACAGGGGGCGAGCGGGGAGCTGTTTTTT
many,TRBJ2-5,TRBV20-1,TRBD2,14,CSAEAGGVQETQYF,TGCAGTGCTGAGGCGGGGGGGGTCCAAGAGACCCAGTACTTC
-,TRBJ1-1,TRBV5-1,TRBD1,18,CASSLISGQGLLGTEAFF,TGCGCCAGCAGCCTGATCTCGGGACAGGGTTTATTAGGCACTGAAGCTTTCTTT
many,TRBJ2-5,TRBV7-2,TRBD1,15,CASSFPTGRQETQYF,TGTGCCAGCAGCTTCCCGACAGGGCGCCAAGAGACCCAGTACTTC
-,TRBJ2-7,TRBV20-1,TRBD1,15,CSARALGTDNYEQYF,TGCAGTGCTAGAGCGCTGGGGACAGATAACTACGAGCAGTACTTC
-,TRBJ1-3,TRBV7-9,-,15,CASTMTPSSGNTIYF,TGTGCCAGCACCATGACTCCCAGCTCTGGAAACACCATATATTTT
many,TRBJ2-5,TRBV7-2,-,15,CASSLRGDTQETQYF,TGTGCCAGCAGCTTGAGGGGAGACACCCAAGAGACCCAGTACTTC
-,TRBJ2-3,TRBV12-3/TRBV12-4,TRBD1,13,CASSDRGRDTQYF,TGTGCCAGCAGTGACAGGGGTCGAGATACGCAGTATTTT
few,TRBJ1-6,TRBV20-1,TRBD1,15,CSARERTGGNSPLHF,TGCAGTGCTAGAGAACGGACAGGGGGGAATTCACCCCTCCACTTT
few,TRBJ2-1,TRBV7-2,-,14,CASSFGARYTEQFF,TGTGCCAGCAGCTTTGGGGCTCGGTATACTGAGCAGTTCTTC
-,TRBJ1-4,TRBV28,-,14,CASSLEGLSEKLFF,TGTGCCAGCAGTTTAGAGGGGTTGTCGGAAAAACTGTTTTTT
-,TRBJ1-6,TRBV7-2,TRBD1,13,CASSSQGDPPLHF,TGTGCCAGCAGCTCGCAGGGGGACCCACCCCTCCACTTT
-,TRBJ2-1,TRBV5-1,-,13,CASSLEAGARTFF,TGCGCCAGCAGCTTGGAGGCTGGGGCTAGGACGTTCTTC